This T cell receptor (beta chain) stems from a study of T cells in Graves' hyperthyroidism and ophthalmopathy. The CDR3 regions of TCR beta were amplified from RNA transcripts. An initial round of RT-PCR targeting the TCR CDR3 relied on the HTBI primer set. TCRdb re-called the multiplex PCR reads through MiXCR, storing one row per CDR3 protein. Here the sample spans 300,000 to 450,000 distinct CDR3 sequences, about a sixth being singletons. Fresh peripheral blood, around 11 ml of it, supplied the PBMCs. General observations from the study: In blood, most of the thyroid clonotypes expanded above 0.001 were also present. Ophthalmopathy was told apart from stable hyperthyroidism by a 13 V-J model. It was a median roughly 6.5 months before onset that the model predicted ophthalmopathy.

Trimming left V 6 bases short and J 3 bases short, with 12 bases between. Germline V lookup: CDR1 MDHEN, CDR2 SYDVKM. There are 14 residues in the CDR3. Details on this clonotype: Its target is unknown.

The sequencing sample was made of blood. This TCR was recovered from a woman aged 35 to 49 with Graves' ophthalmopathy. V usage is TRBV28 and J usage is TRBJ1-3; D remains unclear. The CDR3: CASSQGSGGNTIYF. The CDR3 bases are TGTGCCAGCAGCCAAGGTTCGGGTGGAAACACCATATATTTT.